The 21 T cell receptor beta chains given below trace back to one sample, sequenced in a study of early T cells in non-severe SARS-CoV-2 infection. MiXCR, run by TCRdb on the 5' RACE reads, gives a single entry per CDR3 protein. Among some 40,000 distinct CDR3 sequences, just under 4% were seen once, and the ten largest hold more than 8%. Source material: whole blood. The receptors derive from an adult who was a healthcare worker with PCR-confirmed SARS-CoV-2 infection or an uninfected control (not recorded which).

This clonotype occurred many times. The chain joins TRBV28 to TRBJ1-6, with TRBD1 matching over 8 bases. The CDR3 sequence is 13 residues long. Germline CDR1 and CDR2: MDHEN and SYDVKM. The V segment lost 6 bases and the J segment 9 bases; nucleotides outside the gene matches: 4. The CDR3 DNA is TGTGCCAGCAGCTTGGACAGGGCTTCACCCCTCCACTTT. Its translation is CASSLDRASPLHF.

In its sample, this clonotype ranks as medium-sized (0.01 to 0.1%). CDR3 coding DNA: TGTGCCAGCAGCTTAGACTTAGGGTTCTCCTACGAGCAGTACTTC. Translating gives CASSLDLGFSYEQYF. V is TRBV7-6 and J is TRBJ2-7, with D hard to call. The CDR3 has 15 amino acids. V lost 1 base and J 0 bases, leaving 10 bases between the germline ends. The germline CDR1 and CDR2 sequences are SGHVS and FNYEAQ.

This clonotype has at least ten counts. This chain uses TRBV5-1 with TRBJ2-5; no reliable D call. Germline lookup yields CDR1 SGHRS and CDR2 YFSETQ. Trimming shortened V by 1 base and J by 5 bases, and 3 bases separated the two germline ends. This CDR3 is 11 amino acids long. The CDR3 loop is CASSLRETQYF. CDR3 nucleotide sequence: TGCGCCAGCAGCTTGAGGGAGACCCAGTACTTC. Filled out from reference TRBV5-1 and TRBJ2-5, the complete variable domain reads KAGVTQTPRYLIKTRGQQVTLSCSPISGHRSVSWYQQTPGQGLQFLFEYFSETQRNKGNFPGRFSGRQFSNSRSEMNVSTLELGDSALYLCASSLRETQYFGPGTRLLVL.

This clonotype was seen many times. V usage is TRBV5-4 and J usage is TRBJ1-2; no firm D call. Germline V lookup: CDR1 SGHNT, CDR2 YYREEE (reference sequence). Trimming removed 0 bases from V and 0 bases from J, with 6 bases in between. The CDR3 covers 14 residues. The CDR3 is CASSLGGSNYGYTF. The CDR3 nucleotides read TGTGCCAGCAGCTTGGGGGGTTCTAACTATGGCTACACCTTC.

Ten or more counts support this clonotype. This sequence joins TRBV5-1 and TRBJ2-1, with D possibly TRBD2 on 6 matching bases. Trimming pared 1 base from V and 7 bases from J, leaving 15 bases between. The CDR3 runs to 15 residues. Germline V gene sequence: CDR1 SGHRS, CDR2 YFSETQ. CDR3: CASSLPQGGLNEQFF. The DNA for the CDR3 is TGCGCCAGCAGCTTGCCGCAGGGAGGACTGAATGAGCAGTTCTTC.

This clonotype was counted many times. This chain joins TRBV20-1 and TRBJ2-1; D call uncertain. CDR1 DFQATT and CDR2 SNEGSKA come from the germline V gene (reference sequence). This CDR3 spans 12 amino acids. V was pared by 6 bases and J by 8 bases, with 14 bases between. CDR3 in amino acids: CSAPLYLYEQFF. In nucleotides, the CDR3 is TGCAGTGCCCCCCTCTACCTCTATGAGCAGTTCTTC.

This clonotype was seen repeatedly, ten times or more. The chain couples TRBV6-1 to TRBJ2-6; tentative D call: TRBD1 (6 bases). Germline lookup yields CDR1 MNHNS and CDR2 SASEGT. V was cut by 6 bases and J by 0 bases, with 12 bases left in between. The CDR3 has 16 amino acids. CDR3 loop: CASSEQGNSGANVLTF. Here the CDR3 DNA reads TGTGCCAGCAGCGAACAGGGAAACTCTGGGGCCAACGTCCTGACTTTC.

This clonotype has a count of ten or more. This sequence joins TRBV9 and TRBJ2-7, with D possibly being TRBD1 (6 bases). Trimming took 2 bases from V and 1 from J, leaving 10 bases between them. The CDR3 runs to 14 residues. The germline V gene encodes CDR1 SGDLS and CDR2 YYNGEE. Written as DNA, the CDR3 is TGTGCCAGCAGCGTGAGGGACACGTCCTACGAGCAGTACTTC. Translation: CASSVRDTSYEQYF.

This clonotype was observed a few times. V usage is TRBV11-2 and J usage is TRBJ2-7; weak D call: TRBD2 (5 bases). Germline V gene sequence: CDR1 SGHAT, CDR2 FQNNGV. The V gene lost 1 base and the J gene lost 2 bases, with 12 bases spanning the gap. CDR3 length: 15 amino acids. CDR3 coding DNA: TGTGCCAGCAGCTTAGCTGGACTGGTTACCTACGAGCAGTACGTC. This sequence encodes CASSLAGLVTYEQYV.

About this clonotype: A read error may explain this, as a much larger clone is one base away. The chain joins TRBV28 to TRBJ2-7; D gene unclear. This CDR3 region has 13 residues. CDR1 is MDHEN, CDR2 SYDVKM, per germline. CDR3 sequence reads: CASSDTAKYEEYV. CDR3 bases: TGTGCCAGCAGTGATACAGCCAAATACGAGGAGTACGTC.

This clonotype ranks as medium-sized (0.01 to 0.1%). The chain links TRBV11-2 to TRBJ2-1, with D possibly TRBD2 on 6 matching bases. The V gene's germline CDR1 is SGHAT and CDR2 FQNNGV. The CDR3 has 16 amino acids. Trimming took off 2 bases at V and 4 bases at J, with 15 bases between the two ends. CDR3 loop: CASSLSGTQAYNEQFF. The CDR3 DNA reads TGTGCCAGCAGCTTATCCGGGACTCAGGCATACAATGAGCAGTTCTTC.

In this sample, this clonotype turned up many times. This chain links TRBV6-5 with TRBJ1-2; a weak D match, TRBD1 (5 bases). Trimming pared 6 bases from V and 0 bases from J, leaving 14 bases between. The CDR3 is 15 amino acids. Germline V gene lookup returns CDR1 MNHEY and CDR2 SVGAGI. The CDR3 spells CASRRRDGANYGYTF. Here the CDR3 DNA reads TGTGCCAGCAGACGCCGGGACGGAGCTAACTATGGCTACACCTTC.

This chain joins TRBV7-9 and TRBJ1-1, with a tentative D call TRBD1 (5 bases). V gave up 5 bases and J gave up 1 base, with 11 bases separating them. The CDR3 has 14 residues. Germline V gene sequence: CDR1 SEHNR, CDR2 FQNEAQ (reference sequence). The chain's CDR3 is CASSIPQENTEAFF. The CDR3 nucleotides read TGTGCCAGCAGCATCCCACAGGAGAACACTGAAGCTTTCTTT. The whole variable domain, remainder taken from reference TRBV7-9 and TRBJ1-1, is DTGVSQNPRHKITKRGQNVTFRCDPISEHNRLYWYRQTLGQGPEFLTYFQNEAQLEKSRLLSDRFSAERPKGSFSTLEIQRTEQGDSAMYLCASSIPQENTEAFFGQGTRLTVV.

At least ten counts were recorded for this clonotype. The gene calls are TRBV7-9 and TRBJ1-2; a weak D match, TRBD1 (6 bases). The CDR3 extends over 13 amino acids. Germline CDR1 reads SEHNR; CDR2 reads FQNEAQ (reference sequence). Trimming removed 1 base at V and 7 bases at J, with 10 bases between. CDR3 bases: TGTGCCAGCAGCTTAGTGCAGGGGCCTGGCTACACCTTC. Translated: CASSLVQGPGYTF.

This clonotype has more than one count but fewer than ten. The CDR3 spells CASSLFGGPTDTQYF. CDR3 in DNA: TGTGCCAGCAGCCTCTTTGGGGGCCCCACAGATACGCAGTATTTT. The V and J genes are TRBV12-3 or TRBV12-4 and TRBJ2-3; TRBD1 is a possible D gene (6 bases). The CDR3 has 15 amino acids. V gave up 6 bases and J gave up 2 bases, with 15 bases separating them.

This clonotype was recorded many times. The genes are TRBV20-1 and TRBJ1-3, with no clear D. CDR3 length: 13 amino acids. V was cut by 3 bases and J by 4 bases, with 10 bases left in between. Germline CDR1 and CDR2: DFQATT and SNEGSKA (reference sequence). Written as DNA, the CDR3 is TGCAGTGCTAGCGAGGGAATAGGAAACACCATATATTTT. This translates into CSASEGIGNTIYF.

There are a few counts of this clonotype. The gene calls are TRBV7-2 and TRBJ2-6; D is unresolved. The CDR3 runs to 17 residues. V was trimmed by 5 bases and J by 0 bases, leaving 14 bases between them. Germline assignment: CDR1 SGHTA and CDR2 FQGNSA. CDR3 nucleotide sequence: TGTGCCAGCAGCATTAGACTCATTGGCTCTGGGGCCAACGTCCTGACTTTC. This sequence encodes CASSIRLIGSGANVLTF.

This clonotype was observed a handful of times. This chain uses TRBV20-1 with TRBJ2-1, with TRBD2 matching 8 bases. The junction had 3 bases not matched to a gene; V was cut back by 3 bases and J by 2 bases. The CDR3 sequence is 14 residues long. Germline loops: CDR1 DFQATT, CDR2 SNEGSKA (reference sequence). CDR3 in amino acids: CSASSGEAYNEQFF. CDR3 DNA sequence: TGCAGTGCTAGTAGCGGGGAAGCCTACAATGAGCAGTTCTTC.

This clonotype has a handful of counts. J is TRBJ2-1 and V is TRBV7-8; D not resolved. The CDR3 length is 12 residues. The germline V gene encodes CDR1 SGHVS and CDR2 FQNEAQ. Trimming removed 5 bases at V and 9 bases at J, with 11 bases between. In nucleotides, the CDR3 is TGTGCCAGCAGCACACTCAAGGGTGAGCAGTTCTTC. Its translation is CASSTLKGEQFF. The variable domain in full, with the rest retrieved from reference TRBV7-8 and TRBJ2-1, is GAGVSQSPRYKVAKRGQDVALRCDPISGHVSLFWYQQALGQGPEFLTYFQNEAQLDKSGLPSDRFFAERPEGSVSTLKIQRTQQEDSAVYLCASSTLKGEQFFGPGTRLTVL.

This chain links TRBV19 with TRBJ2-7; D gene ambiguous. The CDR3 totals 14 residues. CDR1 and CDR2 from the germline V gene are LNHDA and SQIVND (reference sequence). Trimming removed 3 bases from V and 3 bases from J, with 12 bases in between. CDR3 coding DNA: TGTGCCAGTAGTATGAAGGCTAGTATCTACGAGCAGTACTTC. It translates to CASSMKASIYEQYF.

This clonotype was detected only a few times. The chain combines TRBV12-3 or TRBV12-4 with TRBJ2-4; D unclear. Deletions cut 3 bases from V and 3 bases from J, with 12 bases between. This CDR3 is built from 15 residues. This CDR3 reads CASSFASVGKNIQYF. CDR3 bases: TGTGCCAGCAGTTTCGCGAGTGTTGGCAAAAACATTCAGTACTTC.